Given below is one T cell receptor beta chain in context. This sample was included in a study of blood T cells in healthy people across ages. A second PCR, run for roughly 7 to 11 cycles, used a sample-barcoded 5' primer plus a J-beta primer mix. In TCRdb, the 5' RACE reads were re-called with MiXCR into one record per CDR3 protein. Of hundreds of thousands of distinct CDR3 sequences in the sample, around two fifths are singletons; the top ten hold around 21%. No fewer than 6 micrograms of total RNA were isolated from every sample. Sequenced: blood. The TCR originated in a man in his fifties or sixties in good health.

The chain's CDR3 is CSAEPLGGGKRKSYEQYF. CDR3 nucleotides: TGCAGTGCCGAACCCTTGGGGGGGGGAAAACGAAAAAGCTACGAGCAGTACTTC. The V gene is TRBV20-1, the J gene TRBJ2-7; TRBD2 matches at 7 bases. CDR1 is DFQATT and CDR2 is SNEGSKA in the germline V gene (reference sequence). Trimming at V came to 6 bases and at J to 3 bases, leaving 23 bases not matched to a gene. The CDR3 is 18 residues long.